This TCR beta chain is from a study of siplizumab effects on memory and regulatory T cells. This CDR3 has 17 residues. In germline, CDR1 is SGHRS, CDR2 YFSETQ. V shed 0 bases and J 2 bases; nucleotides not matched to a gene: 9. Generated by immunoSEQ multiplex PCR, the TCRdb table keeps only in-frame clones and is missing some. The table lists tens of thousands of clones, approximately 95% of them singletons. The receptor was derived from a human donor in good health. The sequenced sample was non-Treg CD4+ T cells sorted from blood. The V and J genes are TRBV5-1 and TRBJ2-5, with 8 nucleotides matching TRBD2. CDR3: CASSLGLLAGKQETQYF. In DNA form, the CDR3 reads TGCGCCAGCAGCTTGGGTCTGTTAGCGGGGAAGCAAGAGACCCAGTACTTC.